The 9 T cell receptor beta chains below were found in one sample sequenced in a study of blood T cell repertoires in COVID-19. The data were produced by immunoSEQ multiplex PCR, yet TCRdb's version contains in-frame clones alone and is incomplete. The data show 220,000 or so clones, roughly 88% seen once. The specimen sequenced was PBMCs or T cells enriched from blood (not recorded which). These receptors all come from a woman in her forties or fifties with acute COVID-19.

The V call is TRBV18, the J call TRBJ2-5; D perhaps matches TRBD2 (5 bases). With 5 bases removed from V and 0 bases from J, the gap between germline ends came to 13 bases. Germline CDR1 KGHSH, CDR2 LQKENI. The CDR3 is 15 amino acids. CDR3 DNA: TGTGCCAGCTCAGCTACACCGGGGAACCAAGAGACCCAGTACTTC. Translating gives CASSATPGNQETQYF.

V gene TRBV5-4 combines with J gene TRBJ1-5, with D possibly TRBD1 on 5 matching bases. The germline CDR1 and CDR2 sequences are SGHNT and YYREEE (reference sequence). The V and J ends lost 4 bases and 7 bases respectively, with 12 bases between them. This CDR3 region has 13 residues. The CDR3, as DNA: TGTGCCAGCAGCGAAGGGACTAACCAGCCCCAGCATTTT. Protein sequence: CASSEGTNQPQHF.

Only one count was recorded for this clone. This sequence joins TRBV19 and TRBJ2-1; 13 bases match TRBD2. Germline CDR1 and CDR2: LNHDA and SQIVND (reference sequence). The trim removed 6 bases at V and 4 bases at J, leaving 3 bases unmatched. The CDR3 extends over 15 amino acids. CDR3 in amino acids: CASRVLAGGYNEQFF. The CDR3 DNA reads TGTGCCAGTAGGGTACTAGCGGGAGGGTACAATGAGCAGTTCTTC.

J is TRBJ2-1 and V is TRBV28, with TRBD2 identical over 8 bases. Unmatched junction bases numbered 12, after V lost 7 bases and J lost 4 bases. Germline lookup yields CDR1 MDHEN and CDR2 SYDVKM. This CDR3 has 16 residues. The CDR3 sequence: CASTPGGVTAYNEQFF. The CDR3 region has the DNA TGTGCCAGCACTCCCGGGGGGGTGACCGCTTACAATGAGCAGTTCTTC.

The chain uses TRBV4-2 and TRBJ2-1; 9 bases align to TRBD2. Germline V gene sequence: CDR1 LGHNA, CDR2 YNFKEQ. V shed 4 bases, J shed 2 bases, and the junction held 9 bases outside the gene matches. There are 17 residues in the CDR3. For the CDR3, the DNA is TGTGCCAGCAGCCCTCCGACCGGGACTAGCACCTACAATGAGCAGTTCTTC. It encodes CASSPPTGTSTYNEQFF.

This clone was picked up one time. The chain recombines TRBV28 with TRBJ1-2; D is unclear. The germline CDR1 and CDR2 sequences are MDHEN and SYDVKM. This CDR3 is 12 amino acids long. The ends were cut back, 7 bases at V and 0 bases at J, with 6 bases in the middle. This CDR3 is CASTGTNYGYTF. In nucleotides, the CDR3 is TGTGCCAGCACAGGTACTAACTATGGCTACACCTTC.

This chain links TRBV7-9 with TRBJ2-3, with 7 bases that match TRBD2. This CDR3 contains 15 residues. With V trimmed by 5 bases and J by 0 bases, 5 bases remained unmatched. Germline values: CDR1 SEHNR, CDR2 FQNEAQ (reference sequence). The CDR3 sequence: CASSQSGTSTDTQYF. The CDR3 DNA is TGTGCCAGCAGCCAAAGCGGGACTAGCACAGATACGCAGTATTTT.

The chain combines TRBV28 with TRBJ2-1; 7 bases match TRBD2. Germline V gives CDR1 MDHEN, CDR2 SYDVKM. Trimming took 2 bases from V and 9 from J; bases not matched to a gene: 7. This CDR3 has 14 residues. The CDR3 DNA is TGTGCCAGCAGTTTAGTGGGAGGGCTGAGTGAGCAGTTCTTC. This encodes CASSLVGGLSEQFF.

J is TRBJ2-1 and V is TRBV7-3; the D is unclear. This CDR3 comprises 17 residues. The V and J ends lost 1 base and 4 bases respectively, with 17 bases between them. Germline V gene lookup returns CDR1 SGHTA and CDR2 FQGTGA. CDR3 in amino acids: CASSLMVANPLYNEQFF. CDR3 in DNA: TGTGCCAGCAGCTTAATGGTGGCAAATCCCCTTTACAATGAGCAGTTCTTC.